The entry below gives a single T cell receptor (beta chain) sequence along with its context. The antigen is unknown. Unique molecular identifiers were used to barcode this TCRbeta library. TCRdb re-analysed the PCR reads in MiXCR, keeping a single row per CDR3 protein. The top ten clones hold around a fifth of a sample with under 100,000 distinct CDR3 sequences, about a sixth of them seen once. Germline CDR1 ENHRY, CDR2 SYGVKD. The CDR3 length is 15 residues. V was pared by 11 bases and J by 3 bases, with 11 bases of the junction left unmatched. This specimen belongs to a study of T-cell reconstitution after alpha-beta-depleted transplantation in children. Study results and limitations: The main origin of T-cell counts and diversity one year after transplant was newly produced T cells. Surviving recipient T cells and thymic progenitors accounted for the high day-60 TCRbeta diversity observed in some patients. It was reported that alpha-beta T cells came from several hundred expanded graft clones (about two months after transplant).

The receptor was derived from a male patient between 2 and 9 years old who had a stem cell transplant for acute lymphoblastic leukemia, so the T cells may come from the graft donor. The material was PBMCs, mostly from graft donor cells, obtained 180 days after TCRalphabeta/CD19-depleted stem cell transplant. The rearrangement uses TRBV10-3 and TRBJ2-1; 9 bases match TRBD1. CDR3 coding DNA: TGTGCCGTCATATCCTGGACAGGGGACTACAATGAGCAGTTCTTC. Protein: CAVISWTGDYNEQFF.